The 25 T cell receptor beta chains in this list originate from one sample, sequenced in a study of cytomegalovirus exposure and HLA in healthy donors. Only in-frame clones appear in the TCRdb table, and some are missing; sequencing was by immunoSEQ multiplex PCR. The sample contains some 170,000 clones, around nine tenths of which appear only once. Sample: PBMCs. The receptors originated from a man younger than 35 in good health and CMV-seropositive.

This clone was recorded a few times. The rearrangement links TRBV9 to TRBJ1-2; 11 bases map to TRBD1. This CDR3 contains 14 residues. CDR1 is SGDLS, CDR2 YYNGEE, per germline. Losses at the gene ends were 1 base for V and 7 bases for J; bases not matched to a gene: 3. The CDR3 DNA sequence: TGTGCCAGCAGCGTACGGACAGGGGGCTCTGGCTACACCTTC. This sequence encodes CASSVRTGGSGYTF. Full variable domain (missing parts from reference TRBV9 and TRBJ1-2): DSGVTQTPKHLITATGQRVTLRCSPRSGDLSVYWYQQSLDQGLQFLIQYYNGEERAKGNILERFSAQQFPDLHSELNLSSLELGDSALYFCASSVRTGGSGYTFGSGTRLTVV.

This chain connects TRBV29-1 to TRBJ2-5; 7 bases line up with TRBD1. This CDR3 region has 12 residues. The V gene's germline CDR1 is SQVTM and CDR2 ANQGSEA. The trim removed 7 bases at V and 4 bases at J, leaving 6 bases unmatched. In DNA form, the CDR3 reads TGCAGCGCGTCGACAGGGACAGAGACCCAGTACTTC. Its translation: CSASTGTETQYF.

The V and J genes are TRBV18 and TRBJ1-3; unclear D gene. V lost 3 bases and J 3 bases, leaving 6 bases between the germline ends. Germline CDR1 reads KGHSH; CDR2 reads LQKENI. The CDR3 is 13 amino acids. Here the CDR3 DNA reads TGTGCCAGCTCACCGCCAGGTGGAAACACCATATATTTT. Its translation is CASSPPGGNTIYF.

The chain carries TRBV2 and TRBJ2-7, with TRBD1 matching 9 bases. V was clipped by 4 bases and J by 6 bases; unmatched bases: 7. Germline CDR1 and CDR2: SNHLY and FYNNEI. There are 14 residues in the CDR3. CDR3 in amino acids: CASSVEQGAIEQYF. The DNA for the CDR3 is TGTGCCAGCAGTGTGGAACAGGGGGCAATCGAGCAGTACTTC.

This clone was recorded a few times. The gene calls are TRBV6-5 and TRBJ2-7; TRBD1 matches 9 bases. Looked up from germline, CDR1 is MNHEY and CDR2 is SVGAGI. With 0 bases clipped from V and 1 base from J, the junction kept 1 base outside the gene matches. CDR3 length: 15 amino acids. For the CDR3, the DNA is TGTGCCAGCAGTTACTCCGGGACAGGGTCCTACGAGCAGTACTTC. This codes for CASSYSGTGSYEQYF.

The V gene is TRBV14, the J gene TRBJ2-7; D ambiguous. Trimming stripped 0 bases from V and 4 bases from J, with 13 bases between. The CDR3 runs to 15 residues. Per the germline V gene, CDR1 is SGHDN and CDR2 is FVKESK. The CDR3, as DNA: TGTGCCAGCAGCCAAGATCGCGACTCCCGATACGAGCAGTACTTC. Encoded protein: CASSQDRDSRYEQYF.

The rearrangement links TRBV5-6 to TRBJ2-7; tentatively, D is TRBD2 (5 bases). CDR1 and CDR2 from the germline V gene are SGHDT and YYEEEE. Trimming pared 2 bases from V and 3 bases from J, leaving 9 bases between. CDR3 length: 13 amino acids. CDR3 coding DNA: TGTGCCAGCAGCTTAGAGGGTCTCTACGAGCAGTACTTC. Protein: CASSLEGLYEQYF.

The chain employs TRBV2 and TRBJ2-3; TRBD1 aligns across 9 bases. V was pared by 2 bases and J by 6 bases, with 6 bases of the junction left unmatched. Germline lookup yields CDR1 SNHLY and CDR2 FYNNEI. The CDR3 sequence is 15 residues long. Here the CDR3 reads CASSERGQGRDTQYF. Written as DNA, the CDR3 is TGTGCCAGCAGTGAAAGGGGACAGGGCAGGGATACGCAGTATTTT.

This clone appeared a few times. The V gene is TRBV19, the J gene TRBJ2-2; 7 nucleotides match TRBD1. The V and J ends lost 10 bases and 4 bases, in that order; junction bases with no gene match: 9. There are 14 residues in the CDR3. From germline, CDR1 is LNHDA and CDR2 SQIVND (reference sequence). In nucleotides, the CDR3 is TGTGCCACTTCCCAACAGGGGTTCACCGGGGAGCTGTTTTTT. It yields the protein CATSQQGFTGELFF. The whole variable domain, remainder taken from reference TRBV19 and TRBJ2-2, is DGGITQSPKYLFRKEGQNVTLSCEQNLNHDAMYWYRQDPGQGLRLIYYSQIVNDFQKGDIAEGYSVSREKKESFPLTVTSAQKNPTAFYLCATSQQGFTGELFFGEGSRLTVL.

The chain carries TRBV28 and TRBJ1-2, with TRBD1 matching over 9 bases. V trimming: 7 bases; J trimming: 8 bases; junction bases outside the gene matches: 11. Germline CDR1 is MDHEN and CDR2 is SYDVKM. The CDR3 consists of 14 residues. Here the CDR3 DNA reads TGTGCCAGCACCCGAACTTGGACAGGGGACGGCTACACCTTC. As protein: CASTRTWTGDGYTF.

In this sample, this clone turned up a few times. The junction departs from the called germline gene at one end, perhaps through a read error. The chain carries TRBV7-9 and TRBJ1-2; D is undetermined. CDR1 and CDR2 from the germline V gene are SEHNR and FQNEAQ (reference sequence). The CDR3 covers 15 residues. The CDR3 loop reads CASSQTRVANYSYTF. The CDR3 region has the DNA TGTGCCAGCAGCCAAACGAGGGTGGCTAACTATAGCTACACCTTC. The full variable domain, in which reference TRBV7-9 and TRBJ1-2 provide the parts outside the CDR3, is DTGVSQNPRHKITKRGQNVTFRCDPISEHNRLYWYRQTLGQGPEFLTYFQNEAQLEKSRLLSDRFSAERPKGSFSTLEIQRTEQGDSAMYLCASSQTRVANYSYTFGSGTRLTVV.

The chain couples TRBV11-2 to TRBJ2-5, with D perhaps matching TRBD2 (6 bases). There are 15 residues in the CDR3. The germline V and J ends were trimmed by 0 bases and 4 bases, with 12 bases remaining between them. Germline assignment: CDR1 SGHAT and CDR2 FQNNGV. CDR3 amino acids: CASSLDVEGRETQYF. The CDR3 nucleotides are TGTGCCAGCAGCTTAGATGTGGAGGGACGAGAGACCCAGTACTTC.

The gene calls are TRBV30 and TRBJ1-4; D gene unclear. The V end lost 2 bases, the J end lost 6 bases, and 16 bases lay between the germline ends. The CDR3 totals 15 residues. In germline, CDR1 is GTSNPN, CDR2 SVGIG (reference sequence). The CDR3 DNA sequence: TGTGCCTGGAGTTCAATTACCTCAAGAGATGAAAAACTGTTTTTT. This gives the protein CAWSSITSRDEKLFF.

The chain links TRBV29-1 to TRBJ1-2; TRBD1 agrees at 10 bases. Looked up from germline, CDR1 is SQVTM and CDR2 is ANQGSEA. The CDR3 is 14 amino acids. The V and J ends lost 7 bases and 3 bases, in that order; junction bases with no gene match: 8. CDR3 sequence (DNA): TGCAGCGGTGGGACGGGACAGGGGTACTATGGCTACACCTTC. Protein: CSGGTGQGYYGYTF. Full variable domain (outside the CDR3, taken from reference TRBV29-1 and TRBJ1-2): SAVISQKPSRDICQRGTSLTIQCQVDSQVTMMFWYRQQPGQSLTLIATANQGSEATYESGFVIDKFPISRPNLTFSTLTVSNMSPEDSSIYLCSGGTGQGYYGYTFGSGTRLTVV.

This clone was picked up one time. This chain links TRBV6-6 with TRBJ1-1, with D uncertain. Germline V gene lookup returns CDR1 MNHNY and CDR2 SVGAGI (reference sequence). Deletions cut 8 bases from V and 0 bases from J, with 10 bases between. CDR3 size: 13 residues. This CDR3 is CASGRRMNTEAFF. CDR3 in DNA: TGTGCCAGCGGTCGGCGGATGAACACTGAAGCTTTCTTT.

CDR3 in amino acids: CATSSRGEMAQPQHF. For the CDR3, the DNA is TGTGCCACCAGCTCCCGGGGGGAGATGGCTCAGCCCCAGCATTTT. This chain uses TRBV15 with TRBJ1-5, with D maybe TRBD1 (5 bases). This CDR3 has 15 amino acids. Germline CDR1 and CDR2: LNHNV and YYDKDF (reference sequence). Between the trimmed V and J ends, which lost 5 bases and 6 bases, there was a span of 17 bases.

The chain recombines TRBV6-6 with TRBJ2-2; tentatively, D is TRBD2 (7 bases). Per the germline V gene, CDR1 is MNHNY and CDR2 is SVGAGI (reference sequence). V lost 5 bases and J lost 5, with 15 bases in between. This CDR3 spans 15 amino acids. The CDR3 here is CASSPGGLVTGELFF. The CDR3 nucleotides are TGTGCCAGCAGTCCGGGGGGCTTGGTTACCGGGGAGCTGTTTTTT.

This clone showed up just a few times. This chain connects TRBV2 to TRBJ2-2, with D possibly TRBD2 on 6 matching bases. Germline V gene lookup returns CDR1 SNHLY and CDR2 FYNNEI. V lost 3 bases, J lost 4 bases, and 12 bases lay in between. The CDR3 is 15 residues long. CDR3 in amino acids: CASSDFRERTGELFF. As DNA, the CDR3 is TGTGCCAGCAGTGATTTTCGGGAGCGCACCGGGGAGCTGTTTTTT.

This clone was observed a few times. This rearrangement joins TRBV6-4 to TRBJ2-7, with D unresolved. Germline CDR1 reads MRHNA; CDR2 reads SNTAGT. Trimming took 4 bases from V and 0 from J, leaving 13 bases between them. The CDR3 runs 15 residues. The CDR3 protein is CASSVALPPSYEQYF. The CDR3 region has the DNA TGTGCCAGCAGTGTTGCTCTACCCCCCTCCTACGAGCAGTACTTC.

The chain recombines TRBV4-3 with TRBJ1-1; D is unclear. Trimming removed 3 bases at V and 5 bases at J, with 16 bases between. The germline CDR1 and CDR2 sequences are LGHNA and YSLEER. This CDR3 contains 15 residues. CDR3 region: CASSQIGVGWTEAFF. The DNA of the CDR3 is TGCGCCAGCAGCCAGATCGGAGTTGGATGGACTGAAGCTTTCTTT.

The gene calls are TRBV7-8 and TRBJ1-1; D gene uncertain. Deletions cut 4 bases from V and 1 base from J, with 7 bases between. The CDR3 is 13 residues long. Germline V gives CDR1 SGHVS, CDR2 FQNEAQ. The CDR3 DNA reads as TGTGCCAGCAGCTCGGGTTCGAACACTGAAGCTTTCTTT. Its protein is CASSSGSNTEAFF.

The chain combines TRBV19 with TRBJ2-7, with D possibly TRBD2 on 6 matching bases. Germline loops: CDR1 LNHDA, CDR2 SQIVND (reference sequence). V shed 5 bases and J shed 0 bases, with 8 bases lying between them. The CDR3 is made up of 13 amino acids. CDR3 in DNA: TGTGCCAGTAGTCTAGCGAGCTCCTACGAGCAGTACTTC. Translation gives CASSLASSYEQYF.

V and J are TRBV6-5 and TRBJ2-7; 8 nucleotides agree with TRBD2. V lost 6 bases, J lost 3 bases, and 7 bases stayed unmatched. The CDR3 sequence is 14 residues long. CDR1 MNHEY and CDR2 SVGAGI come from the germline V gene. CDR3 nucleotide sequence: TGTGCCAGCAGCTTAGCGGGGAATTTCTACGAGCAGTACTTC. Protein: CASSLAGNFYEQYF.

This clone was seen more than once but under ten times. V is TRBV2 and J is TRBJ1-2; D might be TRBD1 (6 bases). In germline, CDR1 is SNHLY, CDR2 FYNNEI. V shed 5 bases and J shed 8 bases, with 15 bases lying between them. This CDR3 has 13 residues. As DNA, the CDR3 is TGTGCCAGCAGTTTGGCAGGGGTAGGAGGCTACACCTTC. The encoded protein is CASSLAGVGGYTF.

The chain combines TRBV9 with TRBJ2-1; tentative D call: TRBD1 (6 bases). The CDR3 length is 17 residues. Germline V lookup: CDR1 SGDLS, CDR2 YYNGEE. Trimming cost V 0 bases and J 6 bases, with 19 bases left between them. The CDR3 DNA follows: TGTGCCAGCAGCGTAGCTGTGAAGGCAGGGGCGCCCAATGAGCAGTTCTTC. Translating gives CASSVAVKAGAPNEQFF.